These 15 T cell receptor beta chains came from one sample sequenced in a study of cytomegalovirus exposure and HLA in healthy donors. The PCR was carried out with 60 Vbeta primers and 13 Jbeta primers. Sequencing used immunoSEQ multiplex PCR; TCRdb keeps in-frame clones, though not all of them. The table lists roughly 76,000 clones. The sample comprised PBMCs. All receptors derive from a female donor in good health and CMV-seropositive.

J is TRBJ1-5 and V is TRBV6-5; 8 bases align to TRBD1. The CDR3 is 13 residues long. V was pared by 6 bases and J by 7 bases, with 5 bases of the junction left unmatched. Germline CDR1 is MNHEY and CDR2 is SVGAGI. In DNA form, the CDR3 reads TGTGCCAGCAGCTCAAGGGACAGGCAGCCCCAGCATTTT. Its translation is CASSSRDRQPQHF.

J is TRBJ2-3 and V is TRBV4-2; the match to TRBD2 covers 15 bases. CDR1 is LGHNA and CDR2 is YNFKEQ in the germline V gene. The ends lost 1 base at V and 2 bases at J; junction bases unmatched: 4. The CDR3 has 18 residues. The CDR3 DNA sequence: TGTGCCAGCAGCCAAGGGACTAGCGGGGGGGCCTTCACAGATACGCAGTATTTT. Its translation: CASSQGTSGGAFTDTQYF.

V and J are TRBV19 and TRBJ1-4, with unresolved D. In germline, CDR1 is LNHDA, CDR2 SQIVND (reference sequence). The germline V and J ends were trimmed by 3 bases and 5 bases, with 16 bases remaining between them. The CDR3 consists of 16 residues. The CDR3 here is CASSMLANFGNEKLFF. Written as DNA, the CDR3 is TGTGCCAGTAGTATGTTGGCAAATTTCGGGAATGAAAAACTGTTTTTT. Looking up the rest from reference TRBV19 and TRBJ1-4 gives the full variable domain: DGGITQSPKYLFRKEGQNVTLSCEQNLNHDAMYWYRQDPGQGLRLIYYSQIVNDFQKGDIAEGYSVSREKKESFPLTVTSAQKNPTAFYLCASSMLANFGNEKLFFGSGTQLSVL.

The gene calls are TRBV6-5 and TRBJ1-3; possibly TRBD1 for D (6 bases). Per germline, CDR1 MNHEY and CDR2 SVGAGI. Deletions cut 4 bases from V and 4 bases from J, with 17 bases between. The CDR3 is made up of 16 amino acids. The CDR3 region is CASSFVGATGGNTIYF. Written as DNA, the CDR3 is TGTGCCAGCAGTTTCGTAGGCGCGACAGGAGGAAACACCATATATTTT.

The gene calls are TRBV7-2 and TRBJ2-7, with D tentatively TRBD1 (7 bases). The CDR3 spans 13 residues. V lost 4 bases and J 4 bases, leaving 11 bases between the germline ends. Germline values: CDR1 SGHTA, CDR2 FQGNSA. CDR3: CASSSQGTYEQYF. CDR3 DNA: TGTGCCAGCAGCTCACAGGGGACTTACGAGCAGTACTTC.

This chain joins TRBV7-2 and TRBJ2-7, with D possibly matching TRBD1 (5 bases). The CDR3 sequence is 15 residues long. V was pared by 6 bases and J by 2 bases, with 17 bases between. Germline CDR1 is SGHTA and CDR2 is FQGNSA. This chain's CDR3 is CASRGLVPDAYEQYF. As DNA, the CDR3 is TGTGCCAGCAGGGGGCTTGTCCCAGACGCCTACGAGCAGTACTTC. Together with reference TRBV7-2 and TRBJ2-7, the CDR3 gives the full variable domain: GAGVSQSPSNKVTEKGKDVELRCDPISGHTALYWYRQSLGQGLEFLIYFQGNSAPDKSGLPSDRFSAERTGGSVSTLTIQRTQQEDSAVYLCASRGLVPDAYEQYFGPGTRLTVT.

The chain's CDR3 is CASSYEETEAFF. DNA for the CDR3: TGTGCCAGCAGTTACGAGGAAACTGAAGCTTTCTTT. The chain uses TRBV6-6 and TRBJ1-1, with D unclear. Germline-derived CDR1 and CDR2 are MNHNY and SVGAGI (reference sequence). The V gene lost 2 bases and the J gene lost 5 bases, with 6 bases spanning the gap. CDR3 size: 12 residues.

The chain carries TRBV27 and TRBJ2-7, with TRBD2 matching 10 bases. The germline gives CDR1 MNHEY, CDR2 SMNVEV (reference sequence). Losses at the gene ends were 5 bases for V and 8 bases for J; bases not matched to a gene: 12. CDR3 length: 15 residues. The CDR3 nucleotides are TGTGCCAGCAGTCTTGGACTAGCGGAGAGATACAAGCAGTACTTC. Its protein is CASSLGLAERYKQYF.

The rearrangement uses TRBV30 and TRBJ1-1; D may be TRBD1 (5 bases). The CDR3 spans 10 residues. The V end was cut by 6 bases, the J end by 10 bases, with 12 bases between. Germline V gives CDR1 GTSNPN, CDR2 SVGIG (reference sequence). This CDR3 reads CACSQDGAFF. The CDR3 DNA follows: TGTGCCTGTTCACAGGATGGAGCTTTCTTT.

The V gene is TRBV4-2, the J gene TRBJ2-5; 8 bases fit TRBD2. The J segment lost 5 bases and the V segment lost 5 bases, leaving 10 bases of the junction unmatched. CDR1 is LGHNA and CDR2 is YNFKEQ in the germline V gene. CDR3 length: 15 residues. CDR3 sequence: CASSTGGGPGETQYF. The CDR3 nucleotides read TGTGCCAGCAGCACCGGCGGGGGGCCGGGGGAGACCCAGTACTTC.

DNA for the CDR3: TGCGCCAGCAGCCAAGGGGCGGCGGGGGCTGCCTACAATGAGCAGTTCTTC. This translates into CASSQGAAGAAYNEQFF. This chain connects TRBV4-3 to TRBJ2-1; TRBD2 might be the D (7 bases). The CDR3 runs 17 residues. Trimming took 1 base from V and 2 from J, leaving 15 bases between them. Germline-derived CDR1 and CDR2 are LGHNA and YSLEER.

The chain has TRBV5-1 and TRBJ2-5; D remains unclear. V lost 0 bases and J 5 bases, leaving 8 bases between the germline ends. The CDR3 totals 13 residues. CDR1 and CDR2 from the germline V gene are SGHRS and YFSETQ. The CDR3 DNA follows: TGCGCCAGCAGCTTGGCCGAGGAGGAGACCCAGTACTTC. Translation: CASSLAEEETQYF.

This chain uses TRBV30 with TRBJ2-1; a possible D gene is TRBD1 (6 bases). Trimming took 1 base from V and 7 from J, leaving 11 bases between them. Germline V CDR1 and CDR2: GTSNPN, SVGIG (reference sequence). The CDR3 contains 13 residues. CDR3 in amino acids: CAWSGQAANEQFF. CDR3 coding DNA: TGTGCCTGGAGTGGACAGGCGGCGAATGAGCAGTTCTTC.

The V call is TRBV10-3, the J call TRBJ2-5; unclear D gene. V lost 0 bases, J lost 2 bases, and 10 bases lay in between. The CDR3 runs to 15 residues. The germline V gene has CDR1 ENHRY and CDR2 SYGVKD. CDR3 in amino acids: CAISESFTDQETQYF. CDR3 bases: TGTGCCATCAGTGAGTCCTTTACAGATCAAGAGACCCAGTACTTC.

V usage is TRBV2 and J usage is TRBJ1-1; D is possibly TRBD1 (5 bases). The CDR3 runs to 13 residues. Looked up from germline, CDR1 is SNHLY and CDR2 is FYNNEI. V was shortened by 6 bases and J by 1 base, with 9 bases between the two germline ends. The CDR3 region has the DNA TGTGCCAGCAGGGGGGAGGGGAACACTGAAGCTTTCTTT. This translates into CASRGEGNTEAFF.